The 31 T cell receptor beta chains in this list originate from one sample, sequenced in a study of T cell clonotyping in hematopoietic cell transplantation. Profiling relied on immunoSEQ multiplex PCR, and the TCRdb table lists in-frame clones only, not all of them. The sample comprises tens of thousands of clones, around 94% of which are singletons, and less than 1% rests with the top ten. Sequenced input: peripheral blood mononuclear cells. These receptors all come from a woman in her forties or fifties in good health. Some clones in this sample may be carry-over from other donors' samples.

V is TRBV27 and J is TRBJ2-7; the match to TRBD2 covers 7 bases. The junction had 4 bases not matched to a gene; V was cut back by 0 bases and J by 2 bases. Germline V lookup: CDR1 MNHEY, CDR2 SMNVEV (reference sequence). CDR3 length: 15 amino acids. The CDR3 DNA reads as TGTGCCAGCAGTTTATCGTGGGGGGGTCCCTACGAGCAGTACTTC. It yields the protein CASSLSWGGPYEQYF.

This chain joins TRBV7-2 and TRBJ2-7; no reliable D call. The germline CDR1 and CDR2 sequences are SGHTA and FQGNSA. The CDR3 totals 13 residues. Trimming took 8 bases from V and 1 from J, leaving 12 bases between them. CDR3 sequence reads: CASALGVSYEQYF. CDR3 DNA sequence: TGTGCCAGCGCGCTTGGGGTTTCCTACGAGCAGTACTTC.

This chain joins TRBV4-1 and TRBJ2-5; D not resolved. The V gene lost 1 base and the J gene lost 5 bases, with 11 bases spanning the gap. Germline values: CDR1 MGHRA, CDR2 YSYEKL. The CDR3 contains 14 residues. The CDR3 loop is CASSQVGMGETQYF. CDR3 DNA: TGCGCCAGCAGCCAAGTAGGAATGGGGGAGACCCAGTACTTC.

For the CDR3, the DNA is TGTGCCAGCAGCTTAGCCCCCCTAGCGGGTATCCAAGAGACCCAGTACTTC. Amino acid sequence: CASSLAPLAGIQETQYF. This chain links TRBV11-3 with TRBJ2-5; 8 bases match TRBD2. In germline, CDR1 is SGHNT, CDR2 YENEEA. The CDR3 runs 17 residues. The trim removed 1 base at V and 1 base at J, leaving 8 bases unmatched.

The rearrangement links TRBV12-2 to TRBJ2-7; the tabulated D call, TRBD2, remains unverified against the DNA. TRBV12-2 is noted as a pseudogene. This CDR3 spans 15 amino acids. The CDR3, as DNA: TGTGCAAGTCGCGCCCGGATTCGGAGCTCCTACGAGCAGTACTTC. Protein sequence: CASRARIRSSYEQYF.

The chain is built from TRBV27 and TRBJ2-7; 10 nucleotides agree with TRBD1. V lost 5 bases to trimming and J lost 4 bases; unmatched junction nucleotides: 5. CDR3 size: 14 residues. CDR1 MNHEY and CDR2 SMNVEV come from the germline V gene (reference sequence). The CDR3 DNA reads as TGTGCCAGCAGTCCCGGGACAGGGGAATACGAGCAGTACTTC. This translates into CASSPGTGEYEQYF.

The rearrangement uses TRBV11-2 and TRBJ2-1, with D perhaps TRBD1 (6 bases). The V and J ends lost 5 bases and 8 bases respectively, with 19 bases between them. This CDR3 comprises 15 residues. Germline V lookup: CDR1 SGHAT, CDR2 FQNNGV. The CDR3 sequence is CASSHDAGVHDEQFF. Here the CDR3 DNA reads TGTGCCAGCAGCCATGACGCAGGGGTTCATGATGAGCAGTTCTTC.

The chain carries TRBV5-1 and TRBJ2-2; 8 nucleotides agree with TRBD1. Germline V gives CDR1 SGHRS, CDR2 YFSETQ. This CDR3 has 14 amino acids. V lost 10 bases to trimming and J lost 3 bases; unmatched junction nucleotides: 8. This CDR3 is CASEQGVDTGELFF. In nucleotides, the CDR3 is TGCGCCTCCGAACAGGGGGTGGACACCGGGGAGCTGTTTTTT.

CDR3 sequence reads: CASSPGTGGGDYGYTF. The CDR3 bases are TGTGCCAGCAGCCCCGGGACAGGGGGCGGTGACTATGGCTACACCTTC. This rearrangement joins TRBV2 to TRBJ1-2; 12 nucleotides align to TRBD1. V gave up 6 bases and J gave up 3 bases; unmatched junction bases: 8. CDR3 size: 16 residues. CDR1 SNHLY and CDR2 FYNNEI come from the germline V gene.

Only one count was recorded for this clone. V gene TRBV13 combines with J gene TRBJ1-2; no firm D call. The CDR3 has 15 residues. The germline V gene has CDR1 PRHDT and CDR2 FYEKMQ (reference sequence). Trimming pared 6 bases from V and 8 bases from J, leaving 22 bases between. The CDR3 DNA follows: TGTGCCAGCAGTTGGGGTATACGGATTTCCGTGGGCTACACCTTC. Protein sequence: CASSWGIRISVGYTF.

This chain links TRBV5-1 with TRBJ1-6; D not certain. Germline V CDR1 and CDR2: SGHRS, YFSETQ. Trimming took off 0 bases at V and 10 bases at J, with 14 bases between the two ends. This CDR3 has 15 amino acids. CDR3 residues: CASSLAYGVGSPLHF. The CDR3 region has the DNA TGCGCCAGCAGCTTGGCCTACGGGGTCGGGTCACCCCTCCACTTT.

The chain carries TRBV19 and TRBJ2-1; 14 nucleotides match TRBD2. Per germline, CDR1 LNHDA and CDR2 SQIVND (reference sequence). The CDR3 has 16 amino acids. Trimming at V came to 3 bases and at J to 8 bases, leaving 6 bases not matched to a gene. The CDR3 DNA follows: TGTGCCAGTAGTATGGAGACTAGCGGGGGGGCCTATGAGCAGTTCTTC. Protein: CASSMETSGGAYEQFF.

This clone was detected only once. The chain has TRBV7-9 and TRBJ2-7, with D unclear. Germline V CDR1 and CDR2: SEHNR, FQNEAQ (reference sequence). The CDR3 is made up of 13 amino acids. Trimming took off 4 bases at V and 2 bases at J, with 9 bases between the two ends. CDR3 sequence reads: CASSSTQTYEQYF. The CDR3 DNA follows: TGTGCCAGCAGCTCGACCCAAACCTACGAGCAGTACTTC.

The CDR3 protein is CASRNRNQETQYF. Here the CDR3 DNA reads TGTGCCAGCAGAAACCGAAACCAAGAGACCCAGTACTTC. The chain combines TRBV7-2 with TRBJ2-5; D is undetermined. V gave up 6 bases and J gave up 0 bases, with 8 bases separating them. Germline values: CDR1 SGHTA, CDR2 FQGNSA. The CDR3 contains 13 residues.

The CDR3 here is CASSLSGGGQPQHF. CDR3 sequence (DNA): TGTGCCAGCAGTTTATCTGGGGGCGGGCAGCCCCAGCATTTT. The genes are TRBV27 and TRBJ1-5; D possibly corresponds to TRBD1 (6 bases). CDR3 length equals 14 residues. Per germline, CDR1 MNHEY and CDR2 SMNVEV (reference sequence). V lost 0 bases to trimming and J lost 7 bases, with 10 bases between them.

This chain joins TRBV7-6 and TRBJ2-3; a weak D match, TRBD2 (5 bases). CDR1 and CDR2 from the germline V gene are SGHVS and FNYEAQ. The CDR3 has 12 residues. Trimming left V 5 bases short and J 4 bases short, with 7 bases between. For the CDR3, the DNA is TGTGCCAGCAGCCCGGAGGCAGATACGCAGTATTTT. It codes for CASSPEADTQYF.

This chain uses TRBV18 with TRBJ2-1, with unresolved D. V was trimmed by 1 base and J by 5 bases, leaving 6 bases between them. Germline values: CDR1 KGHSH, CDR2 LQKENI. This CDR3 has 13 amino acids. The CDR3 is CASSPQLDNEQFF. The CDR3 nucleotides read TGTGCCAGCTCACCACAGCTGGACAATGAGCAGTTCTTC.

The rearrangement uses TRBV30 and TRBJ2-3, with TRBD2 matching over 10 bases. V lost 1 base to trimming and J lost 1 base; unmatched junction nucleotides: 2. This CDR3 is built from 15 residues. Germline V gives CDR1 GTSNPN, CDR2 SVGIG (reference sequence). CDR3 nucleotides: TGTGCCTGGAGTGAAGCGGGGGGGCGCACAGATACGCAGTATTTT. It translates to CAWSEAGGRTDTQYF.

The chain links TRBV2 to TRBJ1-2, with a weak D call TRBD1 (6 bases). Trimming took off 6 bases at V and 4 bases at J, with 12 bases between the two ends. This CDR3 comprises 13 residues. Germline loops: CDR1 SNHLY, CDR2 FYNNEI. DNA for the CDR3: TGTGCCAGCAGCCACAGGGAGTCCTATGGCTACACCTTC. Its translation is CASSHRESYGYTF.

The chain carries TRBV4-1 and TRBJ2-2, with D unresolved. With 1 base removed from V and 2 bases from J, the gap between germline ends came to 8 bases. The CDR3 is made up of 15 amino acids. Per germline, CDR1 MGHRA and CDR2 YSYEKL. The chain's CDR3 is CASSQVADNTGELFF. CDR3 nucleotides: TGCGCCAGCAGCCAAGTGGCGGACAACACCGGGGAGCTGTTTTTT.

This chain uses TRBV11-3 with TRBJ2-1; D gene ambiguous. Germline V gene sequence: CDR1 SGHNT, CDR2 YENEEA. The V end was cut by 3 bases, the J end by 5 bases, with 5 bases between. This CDR3 is 12 amino acids long. The CDR3 DNA sequence: TGTGCCAGCAGCTTCGACGACAATGAGCAGTTCTTC. Amino acids: CASSFDDNEQFF. The complete variable domain, with remaining parts taken from reference TRBV11-3 and TRBJ2-1, reads EAGVVQSPRYKIIEKKQPVAFWCNPISGHNTLYWYLQNLGQGPELLIRYENEEAVDDSQLPKDRFSAERLKGVDSTLKIQPAELGDSAVYLCASSFDDNEQFFGPGTRLTVL.

This chain joins TRBV19 and TRBJ1-5; D gene ambiguous. V lost 4 bases and J lost 2, with 3 bases in between. This CDR3 is built from 12 residues. The germline gives CDR1 LNHDA, CDR2 SQIVND (reference sequence). The CDR3 bases are TGTGCCAGTAGTAATCGCAATCAGCCCCAGCATTTT. Residues: CASSNRNQPQHF.

This chain joins TRBV7-7 and TRBJ2-7; 11 bases are shared with TRBD1. With 0 bases clipped from V and 6 bases from J, the junction kept 7 bases outside the gene matches. Germline-derived CDR1 and CDR2 are SSHAT and FNYEAQ (reference sequence). The CDR3 runs 16 residues. The CDR3 DNA reads as TGTGCCAGCAGCTTAGCCGGGACAGGGGGAATTGGCGAGCAGTACTTC. Encoded protein: CASSLAGTGGIGEQYF.

This chain uses TRBV19 with TRBJ1-1, with D perhaps TRBD1 (6 bases). V was pared by 3 bases and J by 4 bases, with 12 bases between. CDR1 LNHDA and CDR2 SQIVND come from the germline V gene (reference sequence). The CDR3 runs 14 residues. CDR3 region: CASSIVQGSTEAFF. The CDR3 nucleotides are TGTGCCAGTAGTATTGTGCAGGGGAGCACTGAAGCTTTCTTT.

V and J are TRBV14 and TRBJ2-7, with D possibly matching TRBD2 (7 bases). There are 16 residues in the CDR3. Germline-derived CDR1 and CDR2 are SGHDN and FVKESK. Trimming took 1 base from V and 4 from J, leaving 17 bases between them. The CDR3 region is CASSQAPPGGGYEQYF. CDR3 nucleotide sequence: TGTGCCAGCAGCCAAGCTCCCCCGGGGGGCGGTTACGAGCAGTACTTC.

This clone was counted a single time. The chain joins TRBV6-1 to TRBJ2-2; D ambiguous. Trimming cost V 10 bases and J 4 bases, with 7 bases left between them. Germline-derived CDR1 and CDR2 are MNHNS and SASEGT. This CDR3 contains 11 residues. The CDR3 spells CATTITGELFF. CDR3 nucleotides: TGTGCCACCACGATCACCGGGGAGCTGTTTTTT.

The CDR3 DNA is TGCAGCGTCGTGGGGACAGCCAACACTGAAGCTTTCTTT. Residues: CSVVGTANTEAFF. This chain links TRBV29-1 with TRBJ1-1; 7 bases agree with TRBD1. The CDR3 is 13 residues long. V was pared by 6 bases and J by 2 bases, with 6 bases of the junction left unmatched. Germline V lookup: CDR1 SQVTM, CDR2 ANQGSEA.

This clone has just a few counts. The chain joins TRBV7-2 to TRBJ2-7; D gene uncertain. V was clipped by 1 base and J by 6 bases, with 13 bases between them. This CDR3 comprises 14 residues. Germline lookup yields CDR1 SGHTA and CDR2 FQGNSA. The CDR3: CASSLVQSRFEQYF. As DNA, the CDR3 is TGTGCCAGCAGCTTAGTACAGTCTCGATTCGAGCAGTACTTC.

The rearrangement links TRBV5-5 to TRBJ1-2; D is ambiguous. The CDR3 loop spans 15 amino acids. The V gene lost 0 bases and the J gene lost 10 bases, with 19 bases spanning the gap. Germline V gene lookup returns CDR1 SGHKS and CDR2 YYEKEE (reference sequence). The CDR3 coding sequence is TGTGCCAGCAGCTTGGAGGCCTTAGGGTTGAGAGACTACACCTTC. Amino acid sequence: CASSLEALGLRDYTF. The full variable domain, its missing parts supplied by reference TRBV5-5 and TRBJ1-2, is DAGVTQSPTHLIKTRGQQVTLRCSPISGHKSVSWYQQVLGQGPQFIFQYYEKEERGRGNFPDRFSARQFPNYSSELNVNALLLGDSALYLCASSLEALGLRDYTFGSGTRLTVV.

The V and J genes are TRBV19 and TRBJ2-2, with TRBD2 identical over 11 bases. The CDR3 has 17 amino acids. Germline CDR1 reads LNHDA; CDR2 reads SQIVND (reference sequence). The ends lost 8 bases at V and 0 bases at J; junction bases unmatched: 8. The CDR3 sequence is CASSLAGEPANTGELFF. DNA of the CDR3: TGTGCCAGTTCACTAGCGGGGGAGCCCGCGAACACCGGGGAGCTGTTTTTT.

The rearrangement uses TRBV7-2 and TRBJ2-1, with D maybe TRBD2 (5 bases). Germline V gene sequence: CDR1 SGHTA, CDR2 FQGNSA. This CDR3 spans 12 amino acids. Trimming stripped 4 bases from V and 7 bases from J, with 8 bases between. The CDR3 loop reads CASSWGANEQFF. In nucleotides, the CDR3 is TGTGCCAGCAGCTGGGGAGCAAATGAGCAGTTCTTC. The variable domain in full, with the rest retrieved from reference TRBV7-2 and TRBJ2-1, is GAGVSQSPSNKVTEKGKDVELRCDPISGHTALYWYRQSLGQGLEFLIYFQGNSAPDKSGLPSDRFSAERTGGSVSTLTIQRTQQEDSAVYLCASSWGANEQFFGPGTRLTVL.